The rows below give T cell receptor beta chains drawn from one sample of a study of T-cell memory formation after mild COVID-19. TCRdb independently ran MiXCR on the 5' RACE reads; one entry per CDR3 protein. The sample includes some 440,000 distinct CDR3 sequences, about 23% of them seen just once. Source material: PBMCs or a T cell subset sorted from them (not recorded which). Every receptor here comes from an adult woman who had mild COVID-19 (a few samples of this study predate the infection). Cell type and time point are not known. The CDR3 runs from the conserved cysteine through the conserved F or W. Fields, in order: J gene, D gene, clone size, V gene, CDR3 protein, CDR3 DNA. A D gene is named only where the DNA matches it firmly. Part of the rows lack a size; the others show once, few, many or a class for expanded clones.

TRBJ2-1 TRBD2 few TRBV27 CASSTTLRLAGLYNEQFF TGTGCCAGCAGTACAACCCTCCGGCTAGCGGGCCTCTACAATGAGCAGTTCTTC
TRBJ2-7 NA few TRBV5-1 CSSSGGDRAYEQYF TGCTCCAGCAGCGGAGGGGACAGAGCCTACGAGCAGTACTTC
TRBJ2-1 TRBD2 many TRBV24-1 CATSDLRDWTSGRNEQFF TGTGCCACCAGTGATTTGAGGGATTGGACTAGCGGGAGGAATGAGCAGTTCTTC
TRBJ2-3 TRBD1 NA TRBV5-1 CASSTGQGRGTDTQYF TGCGCCAGCAGCACCGGACAGGGTAGAGGGACAGATACGCAGTATTTT
TRBJ2-1 TRBD2 few TRBV3-1 CASSQGLAGSNEQFF TGTGCCAGCAGCCAAGGACTAGCGGGTTCCAATGAGCAGTTCTTC
TRBJ2-3 NA few TRBV3-1 CASTRGPSSSATDTQYF TGTGCCAGCACCCGAGGCCCTAGCTCATCAGCGACAGATACGCAGTATTTT
TRBJ1-1 NA few TRBV6-5 CASSYRYTGLGSNTEAFF TGTGCCAGCAGTTACCGTTACACAGGGCTGGGGTCGAACACTGAAGCTTTCTTT
TRBJ2-1 NA NA TRBV24-1 CATSDRGYPGYNEQFF TGTGCCACCAGTGACCGTGGATATCCGGGCTACAATGAGCAGTTCTTC
TRBJ2-7 NA NA TRBV18 CASSPAGEQYF TGTGCCAGCTCACCGGCGGGGGAGCAGTACTTC
TRBJ1-2 NA once TRBV5-6 CDSSKRRLYGYTF TGTGACAGCAGCAAAAGACGCCTATATGGCTACACCTTC
TRBJ2-7 NA few TRBV2 CASSDLAYEQYF TGTGCCAGCAGTGACCTAGCCTACGAGCAGTACTTC
TRBJ2-2 TRBD2 NA TRBV7-8 CASSPETSGMAGELFF TGTGCCAGCAGCCCTGAGACTAGCGGGATGGCCGGGGAGCTGTTTTTT
TRBJ2-1 NA NA TRBV7-3 CASSSSAKDEQFF TGTGCCAGCAGCTCCTCCGCTAAGGATGAGCAGTTCTTC
TRBJ2-7 TRBD1 NA TRBV13 CASSLGPGTGSYEQYF TGTGCCAGCAGCTTAGGTCCCGGGACAGGTAGCTACGAGCAGTACTTC
TRBJ2-7 NA few TRBV12-5 CASGLTPYEQYF TGTGCTAGTGGTTTGACTCCCTACGAGCAGTACTTC
TRBJ2-3 NA few TRBV5-5 CASSLGIERRTDTQYF TGTGCCAGCAGCTTGGGAATCGAGCGGCGCACAGATACGCAGTATTTT
TRBJ1-2 NA NA TRBV5-4 CASSSSYYGYTF TGTGCCAGCAGCTCCTCTTACTATGGCTACACCTTC
TRBJ1-1 TRBD1 NA TRBV7-2 CASSLVQGPRGEAFF TGTGCCAGCAGCTTAGTACAGGGGCCCAGGGGTGAAGCTTTCTTT
TRBJ2-7 TRBD2 many TRBV27 CASSYLGTSGTYEQYF TGTGCCAGCAGTTACCTAGGGACTAGCGGGACCTACGAGCAGTACTTC
TRBJ1-2 NA NA TRBV6-1 CASSEYGAGGYTF TGTGCCAGCAGTGAATATGGAGCGGGGGGCTACACCTTC
TRBJ2-7 NA NA TRBV7-8 CASSFFAGRGSYEQYF TGTGCCAGCAGCTTTTTTGCAGGGCGCGGGTCCTACGAGCAGTACTTC
TRBJ2-2 NA NA TRBV2 CASRTRGATGELFF TGTGCCAGCAGAACTAGGGGGGCCACCGGGGAGCTGTTTTTT
TRBJ1-6 NA few TRBV7-6 CASSLGSRGLNSPLHF TGTGCCAGCAGCTTGGGCAGCAGGGGCCTCAATTCACCCCTCCACTTT